Shown below are 13 T cell receptor beta chains from a single sample sequenced in a study of T cells after yellow fever vaccination. TCRdb re-called the 5' RACE reads through MiXCR, storing one row per CDR3 protein. This table holds 300,000 to 400,000 distinct CDR3 sequences, roughly 9.4% found once. This material consisted of PBMCs, taken on the day of the first yellow fever vaccination. The receptors here all came from a man aged 18-30 years who received the YFV17D yellow fever vaccine.

In its sample, this clonotype was seen a few times. The chain employs TRBV24-1 and TRBJ2-3; 8 bases agree with TRBD1. Germline trimming cut 9 bases from V and 4 bases from J; bases unmatched to any gene: 14. The CDR3 covers 16 residues. CDR1 and CDR2 from the germline V gene are KGHDR and SFDVKD. CDR3 loop: CATSSGDRGYSDTQYF. The CDR3 DNA reads TGTGCCACCTCATCCGGAGACAGGGGTTATTCAGATACGCAGTATTTT.

The rearrangement joins TRBV6-1 to TRBJ1-2; 8 nucleotides align to TRBD1. V dropped 5 bases and J dropped 2; count of bases not matched to a gene: 10. The CDR3 length is 16 residues. Per the germline V gene, CDR1 is MNHNS and CDR2 is SASEGT. CDR3 nucleotides: TGTGCCAGCAGTCCCGTAGGACAGGGAACGAACTATGGCTACACCTTC. Protein sequence: CASSPVGQGTNYGYTF.

This clonotype was detected only a few times. The V call is TRBV7-9, the J call TRBJ2-1, with 13 bases fitting TRBD2. Trimming cost V 2 bases and J 4 bases; bases outside gene matches: 2. Germline assignment: CDR1 SEHNR and CDR2 FQNEAQ (reference sequence). The CDR3 is 16 amino acids. CDR3 loop: CASSLKGLAGYNEQFF. DNA for the CDR3: TGTGCCAGCAGCTTAAAGGGACTAGCGGGATACAATGAGCAGTTCTTC.

This clonotype was found many times. The gene calls are TRBV5-1 and TRBJ2-2; TRBD2 is a possible D gene (5 bases). The germline gives CDR1 SGHRS, CDR2 YFSETQ. CDR3 length: 14 amino acids. V was pared by 2 bases and J by 4 bases, with 9 bases between. Here the CDR3 DNA reads TGCGCCAGCAGCTTACGAGGGATCACCGGGGAGCTGTTTTTT. Translating gives CASSLRGITGELFF. The entire variable domain, with the rest obtained from reference TRBV5-1 and TRBJ2-2, is as follows: KAGVTQTPRYLIKTRGQQVTLSCSPISGHRSVSWYQQTPGQGLQFLFEYFSETQRNKGNFPGRFSGRQFSNSRSEMNVSTLELGDSALYLCASSLRGITGELFFGEGSRLTVL.

The rearrangement links TRBV28 to TRBJ2-7; D call uncertain. The V end lost 7 bases, the J end lost 0 bases, and 25 bases lay between the germline ends. Germline CDR1 is MDHEN and CDR2 is SYDVKM. The length of the CDR3 is 18 residues. The CDR3 sequence is CASIKPPYSRRSSYEQYF. The CDR3 DNA reads TGTGCCAGCATTAAACCCCCCTACAGCCGAAGGAGCTCCTACGAGCAGTACTTC.

This clonotype turned up a few times. The chain links TRBV13 to TRBJ2-5; the D gene is possibly TRBD2 (5 bases). Trimming cost V 0 bases and J 1 base, with 9 bases left between them. Germline lookup yields CDR1 PRHDT and CDR2 FYEKMQ (reference sequence). This CDR3 has 15 amino acids. This CDR3 reads CASSLGGVGQETQYF. The CDR3 region has the DNA TGTGCCAGCAGCTTAGGGGGAGTGGGCCAAGAGACCCAGTACTTC.

This clonotype was seen many times. The gene calls are TRBV12-3 or TRBV12-4 and TRBJ2-3, with 8 bases aligning to TRBD1. Trimming removed 1 base from V and 5 bases from J; junction bases left unmatched: 5. The CDR3 spans 15 residues. The CDR3 sequence: CASSLGQGTGDTQYF. In DNA, the CDR3 is TGTGCCAGCAGTTTAGGACAGGGGACGGGAGATACGCAGTATTTT.

There are a few counts of this clonotype. CDR3 sequence: CASSNRGPPYEQYF. The CDR3 nucleotides are TGTGCCAGCTCAAACAGGGGGCCCCCCTACGAGCAGTACTTC. The chain links TRBV18 to TRBJ2-7, with 9 bases aligning to TRBD1. Trimming took 5 bases from V and 2 from J; bases not matched to a gene: 4. There are 14 residues in the CDR3. Germline loops: CDR1 KGHSH, CDR2 LQKENI. The complete variable domain, with remaining parts taken from reference TRBV18 and TRBJ2-7, reads NAGVMQNPRHLVRRRGQEARLRCSPMKGHSHVYWYRQLPEEGLKFMVYLQKENIIDESGMPKERFSAEFPKEGPSILRIQQVVRGDSAAYFCASSNRGPPYEQYFGPGTRLTVT.

This clonotype was observed at least ten times. The chain joins TRBV5-5 to TRBJ2-3; D is unresolved. The V gene lost 0 bases and the J gene lost 0 bases, with 8 bases spanning the gap. CDR3 size: 15 residues. Germline values: CDR1 SGHKS, CDR2 YYEKEE (reference sequence). The CDR3 coding sequence is TGTGCCAGCAGCTTGGGGGTAACTAGCACAGATACGCAGTATTTT. Amino acid sequence: CASSLGVTSTDTQYF. The variable domain in full, completed from reference TRBV5-5 and TRBJ2-3, reads DAGVTQSPTHLIKTRGQQVTLRCSPISGHKSVSWYQQVLGQGPQFIFQYYEKEERGRGNFPDRFSARQFPNYSSELNVNALLLGDSALYLCASSLGVTSTDTQYFGPGTRLTVL.

This clonotype has a handful of counts. The chain combines TRBV20-1 with TRBJ2-2; 8 bases match TRBD1. The J segment lost 5 bases and the V segment lost 6 bases, leaving 11 bases of the junction unmatched. The CDR3 loop spans 15 amino acids. Looked up from germline, CDR1 is DFQATT and CDR2 is SNEGSKA (reference sequence). In DNA, the CDR3 is TGCAGTGCCTTACCCAGGACAGGGTGGACCGGGGAGCTGTTTTTT. This codes for CSALPRTGWTGELFF.

This clonotype occurred many times. V gene TRBV20-1 combines with J gene TRBJ2-1, with D maybe TRBD2 (6 bases). Germline CDR1 and CDR2: DFQATT and SNEGSKA (reference sequence). V shed 0 bases and J shed 2 bases, with 11 bases lying between them. This CDR3 region has 15 residues. CDR3 residues: CSARDLAGPYNEQFF. The CDR3 DNA reads as TGCAGTGCTAGAGATTTGGCGGGGCCCTACAATGAGCAGTTCTTC.

The chain employs TRBV7-9 and TRBJ2-7; perhaps TRBD2 as D (6 bases). The CDR3 covers 13 residues. Trimming removed 5 bases at V and 5 bases at J, with 13 bases between. CDR1 is SEHNR and CDR2 is FQNEAQ in the germline V gene (reference sequence). Written as DNA, the CDR3 is TGTGCCAGCAGCCAGACTAGTACGGACGAGCAGTACTTC. Residues: CASSQTSTDEQYF.

This clonotype has a handful of counts. J is TRBJ1-2 and V is TRBV6-1, with 8 positions matching TRBD1. V gave up 5 bases and J gave up 7 bases; unmatched junction bases: 9. Germline CDR1 is MNHNS and CDR2 is SASEGT. The CDR3 sequence is 14 residues long. CDR3: CASSLGTGLSGYTF. The CDR3 region has the DNA TGTGCCAGCAGTCTAGGGACAGGTCTGTCTGGCTACACCTTC.